This paragraph reports one T cell receptor beta chain. The antigen remains undetermined. Trimming removed 3 bases from V and 6 bases from J, with 12 bases in between. Germline loops: CDR1 SGDLS, CDR2 YYNGEE. CDR3 size: 13 residues. This entry comes from a study of OX40 agonist ivuxolimab in advanced cancers. Study conclusions and caveats: At 0.1 to 3.0 mg/kg and by week 6, CD4+ and CD8+ T cells in the blood had expanded clonally. The antigen specificity of the peripheral T cells (those that were expanded) was not determined.

The repertoire was sequenced with immunoSEQ multiplex PCR; TCRdb's copy has only in-frame clones and lacks some. The top ten hold 1.9% of the sample, which has tens of thousands of clones, roughly 80% seen once. This receptor was identified in an adult with an advanced solid tumor such as melanoma, head and neck, liver or kidney cancer. Sequencing used CD4+ or CD8+ T cells sorted from blood, obtained in a trial of the OX40 agonist ivuxolimab. The chain uses TRBV9 and TRBJ1-2; maybe TRBD1 (5 bases). The CDR3 reads CASSGGHGDGYTF. CDR3 nucleotides: TGTGCCAGCAGCGGAGGACATGGAGATGGCTACACCTTC.